This T cell receptor (beta chain) was identified during a study of cytomegalovirus exposure and HLA in healthy donors. Germline CDR1 and CDR2: SGHVS and FQNEAQ. The CDR3 sequence is 17 residues long. J was trimmed by 4 bases and V by 2 bases; bases with no gene match: 12. This clone has more than one count but fewer than ten. Its antigen is undetermined. The PCR was carried out with 60 Vbeta primers and 13 Jbeta primers. Authors' processing steps: An analysis performed later counted around 86 million unique TCR beta chains (approximately 10 million of them shared). Sequencing used immunoSEQ multiplex PCR; TCRdb keeps in-frame clones, though not all of them. Clone size and the V and J calls come from that table; the DNA yielded D and trimming. The sample yields 150,000 to 200,000 clones, more than 75% seen once. Study-wide points: Fewer N-insertions than the approximately 700-donor mean were reportedly shown by an Asian-associated ancestry cluster in a later analysis. Approximately 17,000 TCR beta sequences were associated with HLA alleles at 0.05 false discovery rate in a later analysis. The investigators catalogued 164 TCR beta chains as cytomegalovirus-associated.

The V gene is TRBV7-8, the J gene TRBJ2-5; TRBD2 matches 8 bases. The receptor was derived from a woman between 50 and 59 years old in good health and CMV-seropositive. The sequencing input was PBMCs. In nucleotides, the CDR3 is TGTGCCAGCAGCTTAAGTCAGGGGACTAGACCTAGAGAGACCCAGTACTTC. This translates into CASSLSQGTRPRETQYF.